Listed below are T cell receptor beta chains from one sample, sequenced in a study of T cell responses to AZD1222 COVID-19 vaccine. The method was immunoSEQ multiplex PCR; TCRdb's version includes in-frame clones alone and lacks a portion of them. The repertoire has about 140,000 clones, about 89% of them found once; the top ten carry 2.5% to 3.5%. The material sequenced was peripheral blood, taken on day 0 of AZD1222 vaccination. Source of these receptors: an adult in good health. The CDR3 runs from the conserved cysteine through the conserved F or W. Fields, in order: J gene, D gene, V gene, clone size, CDR3 DNA, CDR3 protein. The D gene is left open where the match is weak. A row's size may be missing; if present it is once, few, many or a size class.

J: TRBJ1-1
D: .
V: TRBV4-2
size: .
DNA: TGTGCCAGCAGTTACAACCTGAACACTGAAGCTTTCTTT
CDR3: CASSYNLNTEAFF

J: TRBJ1-1
D: .
V: TRBV4-3
size: .
DNA: TGCGCCAGCAGCCAAGATCTTCCGGGAACATTCACTGAAGCTTTCTTT
CDR3: CASSQDLPGTFTEAFF

J: TRBJ2-2
D: .
V: TRBV19
size: .
DNA: TGTGCCAGTAGTATTTTGGCGGGCACCGGGGAGCTGTTTTTT
CDR3: CASSILAGTGELFF

J: TRBJ1-3
D: .
V: TRBV4-3
size: few
DNA: TGCGCCAGCAGCCAAGCGTGGGGGTCCTCTGGAAACACCATATATTTT
CDR3: CASSQAWGSSGNTIYF

J: TRBJ1-5
D: .
V: TRBV2
size: .
DNA: TGTGCCAGCAGGGAGGGAGGCCAGCCCCAGCATTTT
CDR3: CASREGGQPQHF

J: TRBJ2-7
D: .
V: TRBV6-2/TRBV6-3
size: .
DNA: TGTGCCAGCAGTTACACCTCGACAGGAGGCGAGCAGTACTTC
CDR3: CASSYTSTGGEQYF

J: TRBJ2-5
D: .
V: TRBV6-5
size: .
DNA: TGTGCCAGCAGTTATCGTACAGCGATTCAAGAGACCCAGTACTTC
CDR3: CASSYRTAIQETQYF

J: TRBJ1-4
D: TRBD1
V: TRBV10-3
size: .
DNA: TGTGCCATCAGTGAGACAGGGGATAATGAAAAACTGTTTTTT
CDR3: CAISETGDNEKLFF

J: TRBJ1-1
D: TRBD1
V: TRBV6-5
size: .
DNA: TGTGCCAGCAGTTTCGAGGGACAGGGCAACACTGAAGCTTTCTTT
CDR3: CASSFEGQGNTEAFF

J: TRBJ2-7
D: TRBD1
V: TRBV9
size: .
DNA: TGTGCCAGCAGCGTACTTCCCCAGGGGGTCGACGAGCAGTACTTC
CDR3: CASSVLPQGVDEQYF

J: TRBJ2-7
D: TRBD2
V: TRBV28
size: .
DNA: TGTGCCAGCAGACTGGGTGGAGCGGGATCGTACGAGCAGTACTTC
CDR3: CASRLGGAGSYEQYF

J: TRBJ1-5
D: TRBD1
V: TRBV4-1
size: .
DNA: TGCGCCAGCAGCCAAGAGGGACAGGCGCGGAGTCAGCCCCAGCATTTT
CDR3: CASSQEGQARSQPQHF

J: TRBJ1-1
D: .
V: TRBV12-5
size: .
DNA: TGTGCTAGTGGTTTCCCCCCCGGGAGGTACACTGAAGCTTTCTTT
CDR3: CASGFPPGRYTEAFF

J: TRBJ1-1
D: TRBD1
V: TRBV28
size: .
DNA: TGTGCCAGCAGTTTAGGTGGTTCAGGGGGGAACACTGAAGCTTTCTTT
CDR3: CASSLGGSGGNTEAFF

J: TRBJ1-4
D: .
V: TRBV25-1
size: .
DNA: TGTGCCAGCAGTGACCCGGGAAGTGAAAAACTGTTTTTT
CDR3: CASSDPGSEKLFF

J: TRBJ2-2
D: .
V: TRBV28
size: once
DNA: TGTGCCAGCAGTTTAAGCGAGAACACCGGGGAGCTGTTTTTT
CDR3: CASSLSENTGELFF

J: TRBJ2-3
D: TRBD2
V: TRBV6-4
size: many
DNA: TGTGCCAGCAGTCATCTAGCGGGGGGGCCAGATACGCAGTATTTT
CDR3: CASSHLAGGPDTQYF

J: TRBJ1-5
D: .
V: TRBV30
size: few
DNA: TGTGCCTGGAGTCGGGGGATGAATCAGCCCCAGCATTTT
CDR3: CAWSRGMNQPQHF

J: TRBJ2-3
D: TRBD2
V: TRBV7-3
size: .
DNA: TGTGCCAGCAGCTTCCTGGCGGGGGGCAAAACAGATACGCAGTATTTT
CDR3: CASSFLAGGKTDTQYF

J: TRBJ1-6
D: .
V: TRBV6-2/TRBV6-3
size: few
DNA: TGTGCCAGCAGTTACAGGGGCGACTCACCCCTCCACTTT
CDR3: CASSYRGDSPLHF

J: TRBJ1-4
D: .
V: TRBV19
size: .
DNA: TGTGCCAGTTCCCGACAGCGGAATGAAAAACTGTTTTTT
CDR3: CASSRQRNEKLFF

J: TRBJ2-1
D: TRBD2
V: TRBV27
size: .
DNA: TGTGCCAGCAGTTTATCCCCTACTAGCGGGGCCTACAATGAGCAGTTCTTC
CDR3: CASSLSPTSGAYNEQFF

J: TRBJ1-2
D: TRBD1
V: TRBV6-4
size: .
DNA: TGTGCCAGCAGTGACTCGGACAGGGGAATGTGGTATGGCTACACCTTC
CDR3: CASSDSDRGMWYGYTF

J: TRBJ1-2
D: TRBD1
V: TRBV5-1
size: .
DNA: TGCGCCAGCAGCTTGGGACAGGGGGGCTATGGCTACACCTTC
CDR3: CASSLGQGGYGYTF

J: TRBJ1-5
D: TRBD1
V: TRBV27
size: .
DNA: TGTGCCAGCAGACAGGGGCCGGGGAGCAATCAGCCCCAGCATTTT
CDR3: CASRQGPGSNQPQHF

J: TRBJ2-5
D: .
V: TRBV5-1
size: .
DNA: TGCGCCAGCAGCTTGGGGACTCATCAAGAGACCCAGTACTTC
CDR3: CASSLGTHQETQYF

J: TRBJ1-2
D: .
V: TRBV6-2/TRBV6-3
size: .
DNA: TGTGCCAGCAGTCTGAACTATGGCTACACCTTC
CDR3: CASSLNYGYTF

J: TRBJ1-1
D: .
V: TRBV19
size: once
DNA: TGTGCCAGTAGTATTGGGGGATATACTGAAGCTTTCTTT
CDR3: CASSIGGYTEAFF

J: TRBJ1-1
D: .
V: TRBV2
size: .
DNA: TGTGCCAGCAGCCCCAGGGGCAGGAACACTGAAGCTTTCTTT
CDR3: CASSPRGRNTEAFF

J: TRBJ2-3
D: .
V: TRBV9
size: .
DNA: TGTGCCAGCAGCGTAGCAGGGTCTAGCACAGATACGCAGTATTTT
CDR3: CASSVAGSSTDTQYF

J: TRBJ2-1
D: TRBD2
V: TRBV4-2
size: .
DNA: TGTGCCAGCAGCCCCAGACTAGCGGGCTACAATGAGCAGTTCTTC
CDR3: CASSPRLAGYNEQFF

J: TRBJ1-4
D: .
V: TRBV4-1
size: .
DNA: TGCGCCAGTACAGGGTTTCCACGGAGGGGACCAACTAATGAAAAACTGTTTTTT
CDR3: CASTGFPRRGPTNEKLFF

J: TRBJ2-7
D: .
V: TRBV29-1
size: .
DNA: TGCAGCGTTGAAGATCGAGGGGGGAAGAGGGAGCAGTACTTC
CDR3: CSVEDRGGKREQYF

J: TRBJ1-5
D: .
V: TRBV28
size: once
DNA: TGTGCCAGCAGCAACCCCTCCGGTCGAAATCAGCCCCAGCATTTT
CDR3: CASSNPSGRNQPQHF

J: TRBJ2-1
D: TRBD2
V: TRBV7-3
size: .
DNA: TGTGCCAGCAGCTTATGGCCCCGGCTAGCGGAATACAATGAGCAGTTCTTC
CDR3: CASSLWPRLAEYNEQFF

J: TRBJ2-1
D: TRBD1
V: TRBV9
size: once
DNA: TGTGCCAGCAGCACCTGGACAGGGGGGGGAAATGAGCAGTTCTTC
CDR3: CASSTWTGGGNEQFF

J: TRBJ2-1
D: .
V: TRBV7-2
size: .
DNA: TGTGCCAGCAGCTCTTGGAGGCCTGGGGTCAATGAGCAGTTCTTC
CDR3: CASSSWRPGVNEQFF

J: TRBJ2-7
D: .
V: TRBV6-2/TRBV6-3
size: .
DNA: TGTGCCAGCAGTGACGTTGATTACGAGCAGTACTTC
CDR3: CASSDVDYEQYF

J: TRBJ1-1
D: TRBD1
V: TRBV5-4
size: .
DNA: TGTGCCAGCCAAGGACAGGGCCCCTCAGCTTTCTTT
CDR3: CASQGQGPSAFF

J: TRBJ2-7
D: TRBD1
V: TRBV29-1
size: .
DNA: TGCAGCGCCGGGACAGGGTCCTACGAGCAGTACTTC
CDR3: CSAGTGSYEQYF

J: TRBJ2-3
D: TRBD2
V: TRBV7-6
size: few
DNA: TGTGCCAGCAGCTTAGCGACTAGCGGGGTCACAGATACGCAGTATTTT
CDR3: CASSLATSGVTDTQYF

J: TRBJ2-7
D: .
V: TRBV7-2
size: .
DNA: TGTGCCAGCAGCTTTGCTAGCGAGCAGTACTTC
CDR3: CASSFASEQYF

J: TRBJ2-1
D: .
V: TRBV5-1
size: .
DNA: TGCGCCAGCAGCTTAGTAGTCGCGAGGGACAATGAGCAGTTCTTC
CDR3: CASSLVVARDNEQFF

J: TRBJ1-2
D: .
V: TRBV7-2
size: .
DNA: TGTGCCAGCAGCTTAGACGGTATCTATGGCTACACCTTC
CDR3: CASSLDGIYGYTF

J: TRBJ1-2
D: .
V: TRBV6-2/TRBV6-3
size: .
DNA: TGTGCCAGCAGTTACTCAACAATCTATGGCTACACCTTC
CDR3: CASSYSTIYGYTF

J: TRBJ1-1
D: .
V: TRBV9
size: .
DNA: TGTGCCAGCAGCGTAGTGCCGGATACTGAAGCTTTCTTT
CDR3: CASSVVPDTEAFF

J: TRBJ1-5
D: .
V: TRBV30
size: .
DNA: TGTGCCTGGACCCCCGGGACAAGCAATCAGCCCCAGCATTTT
CDR3: CAWTPGTSNQPQHF

J: TRBJ2-7
D: .
V: TRBV29-1
size: .
DNA: TGCAGCGTTGCGAGCAGGACCTACGAGCAGTACTTC
CDR3: CSVASRTYEQYF

J: TRBJ1-2
D: .
V: TRBV19
size: few
DNA: TGTGCCAGTAGTATAGCCACGGGCTCCTCCTATGGCTACACCTTC
CDR3: CASSIATGSSYGYTF

J: TRBJ1-4
D: TRBD1
V: TRBV4-3
size: .
DNA: TGCGCCAGCAGCCTATCCGGGACAGGTGCTCAACTGTTTTTT
CDR3: CASSLSGTGAQLFF